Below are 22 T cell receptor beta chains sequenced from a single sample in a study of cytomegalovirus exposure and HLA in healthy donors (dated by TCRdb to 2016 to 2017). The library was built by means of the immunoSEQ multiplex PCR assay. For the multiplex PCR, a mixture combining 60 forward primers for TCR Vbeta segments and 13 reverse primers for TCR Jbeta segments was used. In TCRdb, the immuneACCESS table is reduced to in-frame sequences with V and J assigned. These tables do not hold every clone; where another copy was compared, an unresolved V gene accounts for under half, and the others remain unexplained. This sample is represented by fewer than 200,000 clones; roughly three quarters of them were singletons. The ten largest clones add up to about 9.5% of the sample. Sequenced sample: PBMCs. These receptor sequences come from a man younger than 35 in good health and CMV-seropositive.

The CDR3 spells CASSQPPSREQYF. In nucleotides, the CDR3 is TGTGCCAGCAGCCAACCGCCCAGTCGTGAGCAGTACTTC. This rearrangement joins TRBV7-3 to TRBJ2-7; D is undetermined. Trimming left V 5 bases short and J 7 bases short, with 15 bases between. CDR1 and CDR2 from the germline V gene are SGHTA and FQGTGA. The CDR3 extends over 13 amino acids.

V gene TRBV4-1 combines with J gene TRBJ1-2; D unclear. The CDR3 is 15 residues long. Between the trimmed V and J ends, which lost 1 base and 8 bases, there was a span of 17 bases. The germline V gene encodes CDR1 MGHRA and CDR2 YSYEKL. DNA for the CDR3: TGCGCCAGCAGCCAAGTATCCGACCCCCTGGAGGGCTACACCTTC. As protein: CASSQVSDPLEGYTF.

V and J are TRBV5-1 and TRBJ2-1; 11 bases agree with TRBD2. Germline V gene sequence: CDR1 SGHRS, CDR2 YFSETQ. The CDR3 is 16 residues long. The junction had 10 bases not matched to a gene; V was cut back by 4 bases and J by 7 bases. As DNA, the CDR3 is TGCGCCAGCAGCCCGGAAGGGCTAGCGGGAGGAAATGAGCAGTTCTTC. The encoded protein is CASSPEGLAGGNEQFF.

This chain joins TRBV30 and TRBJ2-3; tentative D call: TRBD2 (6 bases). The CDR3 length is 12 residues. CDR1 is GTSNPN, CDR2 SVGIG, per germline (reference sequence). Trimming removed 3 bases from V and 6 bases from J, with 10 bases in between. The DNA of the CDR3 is TGTGCCTGGAGCCTGGGAGGTGATACGCAGTATTTT. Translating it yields CAWSLGGDTQYF.

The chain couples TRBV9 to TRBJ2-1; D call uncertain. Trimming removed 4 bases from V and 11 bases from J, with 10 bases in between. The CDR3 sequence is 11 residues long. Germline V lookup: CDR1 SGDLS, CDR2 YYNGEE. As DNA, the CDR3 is TGTGCCAGCAGCCGAGAGATACAGCAGTTCTTC. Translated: CASSREIQQFF.

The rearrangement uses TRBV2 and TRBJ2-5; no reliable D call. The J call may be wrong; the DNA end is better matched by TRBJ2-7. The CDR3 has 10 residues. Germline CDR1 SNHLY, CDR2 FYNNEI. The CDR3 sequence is CASDSYEQYF. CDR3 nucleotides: TGTGCCAGCGACTCCTACGAGCAGTACTTC.

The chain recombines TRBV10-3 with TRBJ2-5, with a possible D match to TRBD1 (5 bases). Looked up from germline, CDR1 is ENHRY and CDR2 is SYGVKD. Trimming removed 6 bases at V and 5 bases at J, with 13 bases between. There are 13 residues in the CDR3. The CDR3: CAIRGEGAETQYF. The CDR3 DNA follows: TGTGCCATCAGAGGGGAAGGAGCGGAGACCCAGTACTTC.

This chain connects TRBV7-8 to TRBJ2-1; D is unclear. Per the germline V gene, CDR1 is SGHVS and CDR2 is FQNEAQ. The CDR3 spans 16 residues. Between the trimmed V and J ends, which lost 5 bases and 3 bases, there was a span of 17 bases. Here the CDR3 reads CASSEPTRSLYNEQFF. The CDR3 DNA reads TGTGCCAGCAGCGAGCCGACTCGCAGCCTCTACAATGAGCAGTTCTTC. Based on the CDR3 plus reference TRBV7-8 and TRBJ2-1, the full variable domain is GAGVSQSPRYKVAKRGQDVALRCDPISGHVSLFWYQQALGQGPEFLTYFQNEAQLDKSGLPSDRFFAERPEGSVSTLKIQRTQQEDSAVYLCASSEPTRSLYNEQFFGPGTRLTVL.

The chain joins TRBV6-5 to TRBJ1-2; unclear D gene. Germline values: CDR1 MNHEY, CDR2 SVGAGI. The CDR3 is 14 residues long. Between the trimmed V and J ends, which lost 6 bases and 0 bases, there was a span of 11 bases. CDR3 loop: CASSLQAANYGYTF. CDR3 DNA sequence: TGTGCCAGCAGCCTTCAAGCGGCTAACTATGGCTACACCTTC.

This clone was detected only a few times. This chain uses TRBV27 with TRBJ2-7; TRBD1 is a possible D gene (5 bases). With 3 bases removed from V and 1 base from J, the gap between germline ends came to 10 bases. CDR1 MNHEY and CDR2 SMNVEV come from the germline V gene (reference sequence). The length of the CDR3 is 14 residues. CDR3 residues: CASSFQGPSYEQYF. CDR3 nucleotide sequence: TGTGCCAGCAGTTTCCAGGGTCCATCCTACGAGCAGTACTTC.

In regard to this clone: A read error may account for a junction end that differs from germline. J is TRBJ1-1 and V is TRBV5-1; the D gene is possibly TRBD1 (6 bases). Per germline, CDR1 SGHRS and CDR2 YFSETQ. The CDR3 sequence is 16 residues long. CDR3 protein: CASSLEGEVMNTEAFF. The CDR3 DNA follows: TGCGCCAGCAGTTTGGAGGGGGAAGTTATGAACACTGAAGCTTTCTTT.

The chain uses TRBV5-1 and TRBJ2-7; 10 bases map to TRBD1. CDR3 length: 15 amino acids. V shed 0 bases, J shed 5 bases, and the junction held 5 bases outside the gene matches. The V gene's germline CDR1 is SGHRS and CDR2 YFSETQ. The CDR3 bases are TGCGCCAGCAGCTTGGCGGGACAGGGGATCAACGAGCAGTACTTC. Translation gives CASSLAGQGINEQYF. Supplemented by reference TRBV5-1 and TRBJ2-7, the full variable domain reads KAGVTQTPRYLIKTRGQQVTLSCSPISGHRSVSWYQQTPGQGLQFLFEYFSETQRNKGNFPGRFSGRQFSNSRSEMNVSTLELGDSALYLCASSLAGQGINEQYFGPGTRLTVT.

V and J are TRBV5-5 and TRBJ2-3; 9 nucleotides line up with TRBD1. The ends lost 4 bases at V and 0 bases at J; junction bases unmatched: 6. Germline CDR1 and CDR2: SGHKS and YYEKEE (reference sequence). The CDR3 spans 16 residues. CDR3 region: CASSPTGGGSTDTQYF. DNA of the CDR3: TGTGCCAGCAGCCCGACAGGGGGGGGTAGCACAGATACGCAGTATTTT.

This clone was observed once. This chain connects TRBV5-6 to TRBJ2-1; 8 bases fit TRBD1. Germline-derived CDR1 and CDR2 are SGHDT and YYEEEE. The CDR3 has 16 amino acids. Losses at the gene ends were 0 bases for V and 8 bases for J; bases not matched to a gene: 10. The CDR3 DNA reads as TGTGCCAGCAGCTTGGCCGACAGGGGAGTTCGCGATGAGCAGTTCTTC. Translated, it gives CASSLADRGVRDEQFF.

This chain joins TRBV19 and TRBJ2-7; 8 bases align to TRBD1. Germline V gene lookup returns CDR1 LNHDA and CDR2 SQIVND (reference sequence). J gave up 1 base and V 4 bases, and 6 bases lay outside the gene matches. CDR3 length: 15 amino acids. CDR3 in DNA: TGTGCCAGTAGTACTTTTGGACAGGGATCCTACGAGCAGTACTTC. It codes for CASSTFGQGSYEQYF.

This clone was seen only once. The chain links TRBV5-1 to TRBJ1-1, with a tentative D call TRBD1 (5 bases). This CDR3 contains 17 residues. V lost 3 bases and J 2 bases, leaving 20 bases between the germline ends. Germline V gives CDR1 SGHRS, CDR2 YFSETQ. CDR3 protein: CASSSLPSDSSNTEAFF. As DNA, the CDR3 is TGCGCCAGCAGCTCCCTTCCATCTGACAGCTCTAACACTGAAGCTTTCTTT.

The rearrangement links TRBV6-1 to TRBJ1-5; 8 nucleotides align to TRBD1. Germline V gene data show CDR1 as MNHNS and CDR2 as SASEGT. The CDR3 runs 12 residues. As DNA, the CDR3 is TGTGCGACAGGGGATCTCAATCAGCCCCAGCATTTT. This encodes CATGDLNQPQHF.

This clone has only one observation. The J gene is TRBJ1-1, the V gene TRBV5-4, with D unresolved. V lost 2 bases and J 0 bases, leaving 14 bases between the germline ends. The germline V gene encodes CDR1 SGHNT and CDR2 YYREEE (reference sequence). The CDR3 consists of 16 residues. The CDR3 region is CASSLAIGSLNTEAFF. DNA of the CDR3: TGTGCCAGCAGCTTAGCCATTGGTAGCTTGAACACTGAAGCTTTCTTT.

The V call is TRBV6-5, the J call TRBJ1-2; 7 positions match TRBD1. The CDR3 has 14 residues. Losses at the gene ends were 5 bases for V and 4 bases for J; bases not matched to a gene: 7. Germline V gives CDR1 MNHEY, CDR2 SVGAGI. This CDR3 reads CASSLGQAPYGYTF. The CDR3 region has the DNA TGTGCCAGCAGTCTCGGACAGGCTCCCTATGGCTACACCTTC.

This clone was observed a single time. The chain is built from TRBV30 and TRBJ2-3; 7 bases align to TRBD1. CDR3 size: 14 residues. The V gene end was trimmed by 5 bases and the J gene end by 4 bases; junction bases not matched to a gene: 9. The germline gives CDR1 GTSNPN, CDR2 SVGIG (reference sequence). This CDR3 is CAWGPGGLADTQYF. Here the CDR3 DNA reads TGTGCCTGGGGCCCAGGGGGTCTGGCAGATACGCAGTATTTT.

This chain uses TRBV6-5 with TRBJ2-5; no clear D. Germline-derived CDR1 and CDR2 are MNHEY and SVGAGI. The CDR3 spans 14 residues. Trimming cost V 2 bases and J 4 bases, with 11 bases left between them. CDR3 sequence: CASSYGPATETQYF. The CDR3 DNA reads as TGTGCCAGCAGTTACGGGCCAGCTACAGAGACCCAGTACTTC.

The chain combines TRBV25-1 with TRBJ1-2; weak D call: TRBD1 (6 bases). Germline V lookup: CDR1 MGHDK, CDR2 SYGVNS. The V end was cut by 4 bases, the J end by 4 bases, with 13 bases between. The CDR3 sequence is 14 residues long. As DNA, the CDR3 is TGTGCCAGCAGTGCCTCAGGGGTTGTCTATGGCTACACCTTC. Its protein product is CASSASGVVYGYTF.